Below, one T cell receptor (beta chain) is given with its context. These data are taken from a study of blood T cell repertoires in COVID-19. Study background: Collection of acute and convalescent COVID-19 samples took place in the United States, Italy and Spain. The cDNA or gDNA used as material had been derived from T cells, B-cell-depleted T cells, or PBMCs.

In the original workflow: Reference gene primer amplification gave nucleated cell count estimates. Sequencing used immunoSEQ multiplex PCR; TCRdb keeps in-frame clones, though not all of them. D and trimming were read from the DNA, whereas the V and J calls and clone size are those reported in that table. The table includes 200,000 or so clones, around 82% detected once. This TCR derives from an older woman with acute or convalescent COVID-19. The sample taken for sequencing was peripheral blood.

The CDR3 region is CSVEYGGSDYNEQFF. The CDR3 coding sequence is TGCAGCGTGGAATACGGCGGGAGCGACTACAATGAGCAGTTCTTC. The J gene is TRBJ2-1, the V gene TRBV29-1, with TRBD2 matching 7 bases. This CDR3 is built from 15 residues. The germline CDR1 and CDR2 sequences are SQVTM and ANQGSEA. V shed 6 bases and J 3 bases; nucleotides not matched to a gene: 11.